This T cell receptor beta chain was found in a study of T cell responses to AZD1222 COVID-19 vaccine. As for this clone: Its target is unknown.

Using immunoSEQ multiplex PCR, the repertoire was profiled, and TCRdb retains in-frame clones only, with some absent. Of over 150,000 clones in the sample, 90% to 95% were seen once. Notes on the study in general: Females made up more of the donors, who were largely white British, and clonal diversity may have come out too low.

Germline CDR1 reads SGHRS; CDR2 reads YFSETQ. V dropped 4 bases and J dropped 5 bases, with 16 bases sitting between them. The CDR3 extends over 15 amino acids. The rearrangement joins TRBV5-1 to TRBJ1-5; no firm D call. This clonotype was sampled from an adult who received the AZD1222 COVID-19 vaccine. This specimen consisted of peripheral blood, obtained 28 days after the second AZD1222 dose. The CDR3 loop reads CASSREGGMHQPQHF. The DNA for the CDR3 is TGCGCCAGCAGCCGGGAGGGCGGGATGCATCAGCCCCAGCATTTT.